This record looks at one TCR beta chain sequence and its context. Trimming removed 3 bases at V and 3 bases at J, with 11 bases between. CDR3 length: 14 residues. CDR1 SNHLY and CDR2 FYNNEI come from the germline V gene. This sample was included in a study of cytomegalovirus exposure and HLA in healthy donors. PCR primers comprised 60 Vbeta and 13 Jbeta primers. Repertoires were generated with immunoSEQ multiplex PCR, while TCRdb's copy carries only in-frame clones and drops some. Seen here are roughly 84,000 clones, 70% to 85% observed once, and the top ten hold over 10%. Sequencing was carried out using PBMCs. The TCR was taken from a human donor in good health. V gene TRBV2 combines with J gene TRBJ2-5; TRBD2 might be the D (5 bases). CDR3 coding DNA: TGTGCCAGCAGTGATTTGGGGAGAGAAGAGACCCAGTACTTC. Translating it yields CASSDLGREETQYF.